This TCR beta chain appears in the sequencing data of a study of blood T cell repertoires in COVID-19. Trimming cost V 6 bases and J 0 bases, with 10 bases left between them. The CDR3 totals 14 residues. Germline loops: CDR1 SEHNR, CDR2 FQNEAQ (reference sequence). Profiled with immunoSEQ multiplex PCR; TCRdb holds only in-frame clones, not every one. The data show approximately 50,000 clones, roughly 90% seen once. The receptor was isolated from a human donor in a cohort sampled during active COVID-19. The sample comprised peripheral blood. The chain carries TRBV7-9 and TRBJ2-3; TRBD2 might be the D (6 bases). This CDR3 reads CASRTLASTDTQYF. The CDR3 DNA reads TGTGCCAGCAGAACCCTAGCGAGCACAGATACGCAGTATTTT.